This passage covers 29 T cell receptor beta chains from one sample sequenced in a study of cytomegalovirus exposure and HLA in healthy donors. The PCR had 60 Vbeta and 13 Jbeta primers. Some clones are missing from TCRdb's copy, which holds only in-frame ones; the method was immunoSEQ multiplex PCR. This sample carries about 220,000 clones, 80% to 85% of them seen once, and the ten largest clones take 0.71%. The sequencing sample was made of PBMCs. These receptors were taken from a boy aged 2 to 9 in good health and CMV-seronegative.

This chain joins TRBV5-5 and TRBJ2-7, with 10 bases that match TRBD1. Germline trimming cut 3 bases from V and 2 bases from J; bases unmatched to any gene: 14. Germline CDR1 is SGHKS and CDR2 is YYEKEE (reference sequence). The CDR3 is 18 residues long. The CDR3 region is CASSWMETGTGAPYEQYF. CDR3 bases: TGTGCCAGCAGCTGGATGGAGACCGGGACAGGGGCCCCCTACGAGCAGTACTTC.

The chain joins TRBV28 to TRBJ2-7; D may be TRBD2 (6 bases). CDR3 length: 14 amino acids. CDR1 and CDR2 from the germline V gene are MDHEN and SYDVKM. V was clipped by 7 bases and J by 1 base, with 14 bases between them. CDR3 DNA sequence: TGTGCCAGCACCGCCGCCGGGAGTTCCTACGAGCAGTACTTC. Protein: CASTAAGSSYEQYF.

The rearrangement uses TRBV27 and TRBJ2-7; TRBD2 agrees at 14 bases. The CDR3 has 15 amino acids. Germline V gene lookup returns CDR1 MNHEY and CDR2 SMNVEV (reference sequence). J lost 6 bases, V lost 5 bases, and 6 bases had no gene match. CDR3 loop: CASSGLAGGYSEQYF. CDR3 sequence (DNA): TGTGCCAGCAGTGGACTAGCGGGAGGATACTCCGAGCAGTACTTC.

This chain joins TRBV6-5 and TRBJ2-3; 8 bases line up with TRBD1. Looked up from germline, CDR1 is MNHEY and CDR2 is SVGAGI. This CDR3 is built from 15 residues. V dropped 6 bases and J dropped 2; count of bases not matched to a gene: 7. DNA of the CDR3: TGTGCCAGCAGGGATTCCAGGGGGCCCACAGATACGCAGTATTTT. Amino acids: CASRDSRGPTDTQYF.

This rearrangement joins TRBV30 to TRBJ1-6; no clear D gene. V lost 1 base to trimming and J lost 6 bases, with 7 bases between them. The V gene's germline CDR1 is GTSNPN and CDR2 SVGIG (reference sequence). The CDR3 loop spans 13 amino acids. CDR3 residues: CAWSARANSPLHF. The CDR3 DNA is TGTGCCTGGAGTGCACGAGCTAATTCACCCCTCCACTTT.

The chain carries TRBV7-9 and TRBJ2-1; D is possibly TRBD1 (5 bases). Between the trimmed V and J ends, which lost 5 bases and 8 bases, there was a span of 10 bases. Germline V lookup: CDR1 SEHNR, CDR2 FQNEAQ (reference sequence). The CDR3 spans 12 residues. This chain's CDR3 is CASSPLGDEQFF. CDR3 nucleotides: TGTGCCAGCAGCCCGTTAGGGGATGAGCAGTTCTTC.

CDR3 amino acids: CATSRDKASTSTDTQYF. CDR3 DNA: TGTGCCACCAGCAGAGATAAAGCTAGCACTAGCACAGATACGCAGTATTTT. V and J are TRBV15 and TRBJ2-3; D is perhaps TRBD2 (5 bases). Per germline, CDR1 LNHNV and CDR2 YYDKDF (reference sequence). The V gene lost 0 bases and the J gene lost 0 bases, with 13 bases spanning the gap. The CDR3 consists of 17 residues.

V gene TRBV6-1 combines with J gene TRBJ2-7, with 7 bases lining up with TRBD2. V lost 0 bases to trimming and J lost 7 bases; unmatched junction nucleotides: 0. Germline V gene data show CDR1 as MNHNS and CDR2 as SASEGT. CDR3 length: 12 residues. The chain's CDR3 is CASSEAGGEQYF. CDR3 DNA: TGTGCCAGCAGTGAAGCCGGGGGGGAGCAGTACTTC.

The rearrangement links TRBV30 to TRBJ2-1; 10 bases match TRBD2. Germline values: CDR1 GTSNPN, CDR2 SVGIG (reference sequence). CDR3 size: 16 residues. Trimming took 0 bases from V and 6 from J; bases not matched to a gene: 8. The CDR3 nucleotides are TGTGCCTGGAGTGTAAGCCTAGCGGGAGTTGGCAATGAGCAGTTCTTC. Its protein is CAWSVSLAGVGNEQFF.

V is TRBV7-9 and J is TRBJ2-1; D perhaps matches TRBD2 (5 bases). The germline V gene encodes CDR1 SEHNR and CDR2 FQNEAQ (reference sequence). V dropped 4 bases and J dropped 4 bases, with 14 bases sitting between them. The CDR3 is 15 amino acids. This CDR3 is CASSSPLGVYNEQFF. Written as DNA, the CDR3 is TGTGCCAGCAGCTCCCCCCTCGGGGTATACAATGAGCAGTTCTTC.

The CDR3, as DNA: TGTGCCAGCAGTCCTCTGACTAGCATCTTGCACGAGCAGTACTTC. Protein: CASSPLTSILHEQYF. This chain joins TRBV6-5 and TRBJ2-7, with 7 bases fitting TRBD2. This CDR3 region has 15 residues. With V trimmed by 5 bases and J by 5 bases, 12 bases remained unmatched. Germline CDR1 is MNHEY and CDR2 is SVGAGI.

This clone was observed once. V usage is TRBV7-2 and J usage is TRBJ1-5; D might be TRBD1 (5 bases). V was clipped by 2 bases and J by 6 bases, with 8 bases between them. Germline values: CDR1 SGHTA, CDR2 FQGNSA. The CDR3 has 13 residues. This chain's CDR3 is CASSLQGGQPQHF. The DNA for the CDR3 is TGTGCCAGCAGCTTACAGGGAGGTCAGCCCCAGCATTTT.

The CDR3 DNA reads as TGTGCCAGCAGGTCGGTTTACGAGCAGTACTTC. Its protein product is CASRSVYEQYF. The rearrangement joins TRBV2 to TRBJ2-7, with D uncertain. This CDR3 has 11 residues. Trimming took off 6 bases at V and 4 bases at J, with 7 bases between the two ends. Germline CDR1 and CDR2: SNHLY and FYNNEI.

This chain uses TRBV6-5 with TRBJ1-2, with D perhaps matching TRBD1 (6 bases). Germline assignment: CDR1 MNHEY and CDR2 SVGAGI. The CDR3 sequence is 15 residues long. Trimming cost V 7 bases and J 10 bases, with 25 bases left between them. The CDR3 region has the DNA TGTGCCAGCAATGAGGACGGACAGATCTATGGCTACTACACCTTC. Encoded protein: CASNEDGQIYGYYTF.

The rearrangement joins TRBV7-9 to TRBJ2-7, with 12 positions matching TRBD2. Losses at the gene ends were 5 bases for V and 7 bases for J; bases not matched to a gene: 9. Germline CDR1 reads SEHNR; CDR2 reads FQNEAQ (reference sequence). The CDR3 length is 15 residues. Here the CDR3 reads CASSPSGRAWFEQYF. In nucleotides, the CDR3 is TGTGCCAGCAGCCCTAGCGGGAGGGCCTGGTTTGAGCAGTACTTC. Variable domain in full (rest from reference TRBV7-9 and TRBJ2-7): DTGVSQNPRHKITKRGQNVTFRCDPISEHNRLYWYRQTLGQGPEFLTYFQNEAQLEKSRLLSDRFSAERPKGSFSTLEIQRTEQGDSAMYLCASSPSGRAWFEQYFGPGTRLTVT.

The rearrangement links TRBV10-3 to TRBJ1-1; D perhaps matches TRBD1 (5 bases). The CDR3 is 17 amino acids. The ends were cut back, 0 bases at V and 1 base at J, with 15 bases in the middle. The germline V gene encodes CDR1 ENHRY and CDR2 SYGVKD. Here the CDR3 reads CAISESRGRSSNTEAFF. The CDR3, as DNA: TGTGCCATCAGTGAGTCAAGGGGTCGGAGTTCGAACACTGAAGCTTTCTTT.

The genes are TRBV11-2 and TRBJ2-5, with D maybe TRBD2 (6 bases). CDR1 and CDR2 (germline): SGHAT, FQNNGV. Trimming took off 7 bases at V and 3 bases at J, with 12 bases between the two ends. This CDR3 is built from 13 residues. The CDR3 region is CASTSTGEETQYF. The CDR3 bases are TGTGCCAGCACCTCGACGGGAGAAGAGACCCAGTACTTC.

The chain has TRBV7-9 and TRBJ1-3; 9 bases match TRBD1. This CDR3 is built from 16 residues. J was trimmed by 4 bases and V by 4 bases; bases with no gene match: 8. CDR1 SEHNR and CDR2 FQNEAQ come from the germline V gene (reference sequence). The DNA for the CDR3 is TGTGCCAGCAGCTGGCAGGACAGGGGCAGGGGAAACACCATATATTTT. This encodes CASSWQDRGRGNTIYF.

The chain joins TRBV19 to TRBJ1-3, with no clear D. This CDR3 has 13 amino acids. Trimming removed 3 bases at V and 0 bases at J, with 3 bases between. Germline assignment: CDR1 LNHDA and CDR2 SQIVND (reference sequence). The CDR3 sequence is CASSISSGNTIYF. As DNA, the CDR3 is TGTGCCAGTAGTATCAGCTCTGGAAACACCATATATTTT.

CDR3 amino acids: CASSLVAAGRANEKLFF. As DNA, the CDR3 is TGTGCCAGCAGCTTAGTGGCGGCAGGCAGGGCCAATGAAAAACTGTTTTTT. The rearrangement links TRBV7-9 to TRBJ1-4; a weak D match, TRBD1 (5 bases). Germline loops: CDR1 SEHNR, CDR2 FQNEAQ (reference sequence). The CDR3 length is 17 residues. The V gene lost 1 base and the J gene lost 5 bases, with 17 bases spanning the gap. The full variable domain, rest sourced from reference TRBV7-9 and TRBJ1-4, is DTGVSQNPRHKITKRGQNVTFRCDPISEHNRLYWYRQTLGQGPEFLTYFQNEAQLEKSRLLSDRFSAERPKGSFSTLEIQRTEQGDSAMYLCASSLVAAGRANEKLFFGSGTQLSVL.

This clone was seen just once. The CDR3 reads CASSHGGLERNEQFF. The DNA for the CDR3 is TGCGCCAGCAGTCATGGAGGACTAGAAAGGAATGAGCAGTTCTTC. The V gene is TRBV23-1, the J gene TRBJ2-1, with TRBD2 matching 7 bases. TRBV23-1 is given ORF status, its function remaining uncertain. The trim removed 3 bases at V and 7 bases at J, leaving 9 bases unmatched. CDR3 length: 15 residues.

This sequence joins TRBV7-2 and TRBJ2-1; 12 bases fit TRBD1. The junction had 9 bases not matched to a gene; V was cut back by 4 bases and J by 8 bases. The CDR3 is 16 amino acids. The germline V gene has CDR1 SGHTA and CDR2 FQGNSA. The CDR3 region is CASSSKGTGGRDEQFF. The DNA for the CDR3 is TGTGCCAGCAGCTCTAAGGGGACAGGGGGCAGGGATGAGCAGTTCTTC. Variable domain in full (rest from reference TRBV7-2 and TRBJ2-1): GAGVSQSPSNKVTEKGKDVELRCDPISGHTALYWYRQSLGQGLEFLIYFQGNSAPDKSGLPSDRFSAERTGGSVSTLTIQRTQQEDSAVYLCASSSKGTGGRDEQFFGPGTRLTVL.

V gene TRBV30 combines with J gene TRBJ1-2; TRBD1 agrees at 9 bases. Looked up from germline, CDR1 is GTSNPN and CDR2 is SVGIG (reference sequence). The CDR3 sequence is 12 residues long. The trim removed 5 bases at V and 4 bases at J, leaving 2 bases unmatched. The CDR3 loop reads CAWATGGYGYTF. DNA for the CDR3: TGTGCCTGGGCGACAGGGGGCTATGGCTACACCTTC.

The chain recombines TRBV15 with TRBJ2-7, with D possibly TRBD2 on 5 matching bases. Germline assignment: CDR1 LNHNV and CDR2 YYDKDF (reference sequence). The CDR3 totals 15 residues. Deletions cut 0 bases from V and 2 bases from J, with 11 bases between. The CDR3 loop is CATSRERASTYEQYF. The CDR3 nucleotides are TGTGCCACCAGCAGAGAGAGGGCAAGTACCTACGAGCAGTACTTC.

The J gene is TRBJ1-1, the V gene TRBV10-2, with 8 bases lining up with TRBD1. After removal of 10 bases from V and 6 bases from J, the junction contained 10 bases not matched to a gene. The CDR3 consists of 13 residues. Germline CDR1 WSHSY, CDR2 SAAADI. The CDR3 DNA follows: TGCGCCACTCGACAGGGGTCGCAGGCTGAAGCTTTCTTT. Its translation: CATRQGSQAEAFF.

The chain uses TRBV6-5 and TRBJ2-2; 8 bases align to TRBD1. Trimming removed 7 bases from V and 7 bases from J; junction bases left unmatched: 8. CDR3 length equals 14 residues. Germline V gene sequence: CDR1 MNHEY, CDR2 SVGAGI. The CDR3 sequence is CASTTTGGNGELFF. Written as DNA, the CDR3 is TGTGCCAGCACCACCACAGGGGGGAACGGGGAGCTGTTTTTT.

This chain uses TRBV27 with TRBJ2-5, with 7 positions matching TRBD1. The germline V gene encodes CDR1 MNHEY and CDR2 SMNVEV (reference sequence). This CDR3 has 15 amino acids. Trimming removed 6 bases from V and 5 bases from J; junction bases left unmatched: 12. The CDR3 DNA reads as TGTGCCAGCAGCCGCCAGACAGGGTCCGGGGAGACCCAGTACTTC. The encoded protein is CASSRQTGSGETQYF.

On this clone itself: Compared with germline, one end of the junction differs, possibly owing to a read error. The V and J genes are TRBV7-7 and TRBJ1-2, with D possibly matching TRBD1 (5 bases). The germline CDR1 and CDR2 sequences are SSHAT and FNYEAQ (reference sequence). The CDR3 length is 14 residues. This chain's CDR3 is CASSLFGANRGYTF. The CDR3 nucleotides read TGTGCTAGCAGCTTATTTGGGGCAAACAGGGGCTACACCTTC.

In its sample, this clone was seen once. This chain links TRBV9 with TRBJ1-4; the match to TRBD1 covers 9 bases. V lost 6 bases to trimming and J lost 2 bases; unmatched junction nucleotides: 14. Looked up from germline, CDR1 is SGDLS and CDR2 is YYNGEE. This CDR3 contains 18 residues. CDR3 bases: TGTGCCAGCATTATGGGACAGGGTAAGAGATGGACTAATGAAAAACTGTTTTTT. It translates to CASIMGQGKRWTNEKLFF.